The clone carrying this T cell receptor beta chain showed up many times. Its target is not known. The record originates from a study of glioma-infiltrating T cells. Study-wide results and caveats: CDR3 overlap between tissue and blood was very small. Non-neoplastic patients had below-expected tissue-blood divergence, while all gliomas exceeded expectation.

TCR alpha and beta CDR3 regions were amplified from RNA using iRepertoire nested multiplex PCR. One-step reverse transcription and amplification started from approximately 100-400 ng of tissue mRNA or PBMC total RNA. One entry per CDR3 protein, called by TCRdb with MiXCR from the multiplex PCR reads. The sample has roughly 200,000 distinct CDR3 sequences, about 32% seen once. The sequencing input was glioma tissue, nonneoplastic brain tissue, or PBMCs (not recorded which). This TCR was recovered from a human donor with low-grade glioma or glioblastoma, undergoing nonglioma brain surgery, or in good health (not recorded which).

The CDR3 here is CSAREGSDSTDTQYF. The CDR3 nucleotides are TGCAGTGCTAGAGAGGGTAGCGACAGCACAGATACGCAGTATTTT. V and J are TRBV20-1 and TRBJ2-3, with a tentative D call TRBD2 (5 bases). The ends were cut back, 0 bases at V and 0 bases at J, with 10 bases in the middle. The CDR3 extends over 15 amino acids. The germline V gene has CDR1 DFQATT and CDR2 SNEGSKA (reference sequence).